Below are 28 T cell receptor beta chains sequenced from a single sample in a study of OX40 agonist ivuxolimab in advanced cancers. Profiled with immunoSEQ multiplex PCR; TCRdb holds only in-frame clones, not every one. This table has more than 60,000 clones, around 83% appearing once. This sample comprised CD4+ or CD8+ T cells sorted from blood, obtained in a trial of the OX40 agonist ivuxolimab. The receptor set was obtained from an adult with an advanced solid tumor such as melanoma, head and neck, liver or kidney cancer.

Here the CDR3 DNA reads TGCGCCAGCAGCCGCACCCCGGGACAGAGCTCTGGAAACACCATATATTTT. Residues: CASSRTPGQSSGNTIYF. The chain combines TRBV4-1 with TRBJ1-3; 7 bases are shared with TRBD1. J was trimmed by 0 bases and V by 4 bases; bases with no gene match: 9. The length of the CDR3 is 17 residues. Germline V gene sequence: CDR1 MGHRA, CDR2 YSYEKL.

The gene calls are TRBV20-1 and TRBJ2-3; D unclear. Deletions cut 8 bases from V and 2 bases from J, with 8 bases between. The CDR3 has 11 amino acids. Germline V CDR1 and CDR2: DFQATT, SNEGSKA (reference sequence). CDR3 DNA: TGCAGTCCGCAACACACAGATACGCAGTATTTT. It is translated as CSPQHTDTQYF.

A single count supports this clone. V and J are TRBV5-4 and TRBJ2-2; D gene uncertain. The CDR3 extends over 13 amino acids. Germline V gene sequence: CDR1 SGHNT, CDR2 YYREEE (reference sequence). V shed 0 bases and J shed 4 bases, with 4 bases lying between them. Here the CDR3 reads CASSLDGTGELFF. DNA for the CDR3: TGTGCCAGCAGCTTGGATGGCACCGGGGAGCTGTTTTTT.

This clone showed up just a few times. The J gene is TRBJ1-4, the V gene TRBV21-1; TRBD1 is the table's D call and was not checked against the DNA. TRBV21-1 is termed a pseudogene. The CDR3 length is 15 residues. CDR3 bases: TGTGCCAGGAGATTTTCACGCAGGCGAAATGAAAAACTGTTTTTT. Translating it yields CARRFSRRRNEKLFF.

The chain couples TRBV7-6 to TRBJ2-5, with D possibly TRBD2 on 5 matching bases. The ends were cut back, 5 bases at V and 5 bases at J, with 15 bases in the middle. CDR1 is SGHVS, CDR2 FNYEAQ, per germline. The CDR3 length is 14 residues. This CDR3 is CASSPRGAGETQYF. Here the CDR3 DNA reads TGTGCCAGCAGCCCCCGGGGAGCTGGGGAGACCCAGTACTTC. The whole variable domain, remainder taken from reference TRBV7-6 and TRBJ2-5, is GAGVSQSPRYKVTKRGQDVALRCDPISGHVSLYWYRQALGQGPEFLTYFNYEAQQDKSGLPNDRFSAERPEGSISTLTIQRTEQRDSAMYRCASSPRGAGETQYFGPGTRLLVL.

V usage is TRBV7-9 and J usage is TRBJ2-5, with D perhaps TRBD1 (6 bases). The CDR3 is made up of 13 amino acids. The germline V gene encodes CDR1 SEHNR and CDR2 FQNEAQ (reference sequence). The V gene lost 6 bases and the J gene lost 4 bases, with 12 bases spanning the gap. The CDR3 loop is CASSLAGAETQYF. The CDR3 DNA reads as TGTGCCAGCAGTCTGGCAGGGGCAGAGACCCAGTACTTC.

The rearrangement uses TRBV7-9 and TRBJ1-1; possible D gene TRBD1, 5 bases. The V gene lost 0 bases and the J gene lost 3 bases, with 14 bases spanning the gap. Germline values: CDR1 SEHNR, CDR2 FQNEAQ (reference sequence). The CDR3 consists of 16 residues. Written as DNA, the CDR3 is TGTGCCAGCAGCTTAGCTGGGGGGGATCGGCACACTGAAGCTTTCTTT. It yields the protein CASSLAGGDRHTEAFF.

The rearrangement links TRBV12-5 to TRBJ2-7; D is undetermined. The CDR3 extends over 12 amino acids. V shed 3 bases and J shed 5 bases, with 8 bases lying between them. Germline CDR1 reads LGHNT; CDR2 reads FRNRAP. DNA of the CDR3: TGTGCTAGTGGTTTAGTAACCCACGAGCAGTACTTC. Protein product: CASGLVTHEQYF.

The chain links TRBV2 to TRBJ2-6; tentatively, D is TRBD1 (6 bases). V was cut by 2 bases and J by 4 bases, with 21 bases left in between. CDR3 size: 19 residues. Germline V gene sequence: CDR1 SNHLY, CDR2 FYNNEI. The CDR3 nucleotides read TGTGCCAGCAGTGAAAAGGGCCTTGGGGGCCGGGGAGGGGCCAACGTCCTGACTTTC. Protein sequence: CASSEKGLGGRGGANVLTF.

The chain combines TRBV7-2 with TRBJ1-1; no definite D call. CDR3 length: 14 amino acids. V gave up 5 bases and J gave up 3 bases, with 13 bases separating them. The germline gives CDR1 SGHTA, CDR2 FQGNSA. CDR3 bases: TGTGCCAGCAGCCCCCAGGCATACTACACTGAAGCTTTCTTT. Translated, it gives CASSPQAYYTEAFF.

The CDR3 region has the DNA TGTGCCATCAGTGAGTCGATACAGGGGGCTAATGGCTACACCTTC. Residues: CAISESIQGANGYTF. V usage is TRBV10-3 and J usage is TRBJ1-2, with TRBD1 matching 9 bases. There are 15 residues in the CDR3. Germline CDR1 ENHRY, CDR2 SYGVKD. Losses at the gene ends were 0 bases for V and 6 bases for J; bases not matched to a gene: 5.

This chain connects TRBV7-9 to TRBJ2-2, with TRBD2 as a possible D gene (6 bases). This CDR3 has 15 residues. CDR1 and CDR2 from the germline V gene are SEHNR and FQNEAQ (reference sequence). V was cut by 0 bases and J by 6 bases, with 11 bases left in between. The CDR3 reads CASSLAGREAGELFF. Here the CDR3 DNA reads TGTGCCAGCAGCTTAGCGGGCAGGGAGGCCGGGGAGCTGTTTTTT.

CDR3: CASSQVGGGTSGSPYEQYF. The CDR3, as DNA: TGCGCCAGCAGCCAAGTGGGAGGCGGGACTAGCGGGAGTCCCTACGAGCAGTACTTC. V gene TRBV4-1 combines with J gene TRBJ2-7; TRBD2 matches at 14 bases. Germline V gives CDR1 MGHRA, CDR2 YSYEKL. The CDR3 sequence is 19 residues long. Trimming removed 1 base from V and 2 bases from J; junction bases left unmatched: 10.

The chain joins TRBV4-1 to TRBJ2-1; 9 bases match TRBD2. The V and J ends lost 2 bases and 1 base, in that order; junction bases with no gene match: 3. This CDR3 has 16 residues. The germline V gene has CDR1 MGHRA and CDR2 YSYEKL. CDR3 residues: CASSQTLAGSYNEQFF. As DNA, the CDR3 is TGCGCCAGCAGCCAAACTCTAGCGGGGTCCTACAATGAGCAGTTCTTC.

This clone appeared once. The chain has TRBV30 and TRBJ2-7, with 8 bases that match TRBD1. J lost 9 bases, V lost 2 bases, and 3 bases had no gene match. Per the germline V gene, CDR1 is GTSNPN and CDR2 is SVGIG (reference sequence). The CDR3 consists of 11 residues. CDR3 amino acids: CAWSPDRGQYF. CDR3 nucleotide sequence: TGTGCCTGGAGTCCAGACAGGGGGCAGTACTTC.

This clone was picked up one time. J is TRBJ1-1 and V is TRBV5-1; D may be TRBD1 (6 bases). The CDR3 has 13 amino acids. V was cut by 1 base and J by 3 bases, with 7 bases left in between. Germline lookup yields CDR1 SGHRS and CDR2 YFSETQ. The chain's CDR3 is CASSLRGDTEAFF. DNA for the CDR3: TGCGCCAGCAGCTTGAGGGGGGACACTGAAGCTTTCTTT.

This clone was observed once. The rearrangement joins TRBV27 to TRBJ1-1; tentatively, D is TRBD1 (6 bases). V was cut by 3 bases and J by 6 bases, with 17 bases left in between. Germline V gene data show CDR1 as MNHEY and CDR2 as SMNVEV (reference sequence). The CDR3 loop spans 15 amino acids. The chain's CDR3 is CASSLRGDRGAEAFF. The DNA for the CDR3 is TGTGCCAGCAGTTTGAGGGGGGACCGGGGGGCTGAAGCTTTCTTT.

This clone was detected only a few times. The chain has TRBV4-1 and TRBJ2-7, with D possibly called TRBD1 or TRBD2 (5 bases each). Trimming stripped 8 bases from V and 2 bases from J, with 13 bases between. The CDR3 extends over 13 amino acids. CDR1 is MGHRA, CDR2 YSYEKL, per germline. CDR3 in amino acids: CASSRDLAYEQYF. In nucleotides, the CDR3 is TGCGCCAGCTCAAGGGACCTGGCCTACGAGCAGTACTTC.

J is TRBJ2-7 and V is TRBV7-2; 9 nucleotides agree with TRBD2. The length of the CDR3 is 15 residues. Germline CDR1 and CDR2: SGHTA and FQGNSA. After removal of 1 base from V and 5 bases from J, the junction contained 6 bases not matched to a gene. The CDR3 loop is CASSLVAGEPDEQYF. CDR3 in DNA: TGTGCCAGCAGCTTAGTAGCGGGAGAACCGGACGAGCAGTACTTC.

The gene calls are TRBV19 and TRBJ1-5; 7 bases match TRBD1. V gave up 6 bases and J gave up 6 bases; unmatched junction bases: 11. This CDR3 comprises 15 residues. The V gene's germline CDR1 is LNHDA and CDR2 SQIVND (reference sequence). The CDR3 loop is CASSYQQGMGQPQHF. The CDR3 nucleotides read TGTGCCAGTAGCTACCAACAGGGGATGGGTCAGCCCCAGCATTTT.

The V gene is TRBV5-6, the J gene TRBJ2-7, with D perhaps being TRBD1 or TRBD2 (5 bases each). Germline assignment: CDR1 SGHDT and CDR2 YYEEEE. There are 13 residues in the CDR3. Trimming stripped 4 bases from V and 5 bases from J, with 13 bases between. The chain's CDR3 is CASSVGDGDEQYF. In DNA form, the CDR3 reads TGTGCCAGCAGCGTTGGGGACGGCGACGAGCAGTACTTC.

In nucleotides, the CDR3 is TGTGCCAGCAGCCGCGACGAGGAAGCCCAGTACTTC. It codes for CASSRDEEAQYF. This chain links TRBV11-3 with TRBJ2-5; D gene ambiguous. The CDR3 covers 12 residues. V lost 5 bases, J lost 9 bases, and 13 bases lay in between. Germline V gives CDR1 SGHNT, CDR2 YENEEA.

The chain has TRBV2 and TRBJ2-7; D is possibly TRBD1 (6 bases). Trimming took off 6 bases at V and 0 bases at J, with 12 bases between the two ends. Per germline, CDR1 SNHLY and CDR2 FYNNEI. The CDR3 loop spans 14 amino acids. As DNA, the CDR3 is TGTGCCAGCAGGAGGACAGATAACTCCTACGAGCAGTACTTC. It yields the protein CASRRTDNSYEQYF.

The chain is built from TRBV5-6 and TRBJ2-3, with TRBD1 identical over 7 bases. The trim removed 5 bases at V and 0 bases at J, leaving 9 bases unmatched. The CDR3 has 16 amino acids. Germline V lookup: CDR1 SGHDT, CDR2 YYEEEE. In nucleotides, the CDR3 is TGTGCCAGCAGACCGACAGGGCTCTCTAGCACAGATACGCAGTATTTT. Translation: CASRPTGLSSTDTQYF.

The chain is built from TRBV7-8 and TRBJ1-2; 9 bases map to TRBD1. J gave up 7 bases and V 3 bases, and 6 bases lay outside the gene matches. The CDR3 has 14 amino acids. Per the germline V gene, CDR1 is SGHVS and CDR2 is FQNEAQ. The CDR3 is CASSLDRGGGGYTF. DNA of the CDR3: TGTGCCAGCAGCTTGGACAGGGGAGGAGGTGGCTACACCTTC.

The rearrangement uses TRBV7-9 and TRBJ2-1; 14 bases agree with TRBD2. J was trimmed by 8 bases and V by 5 bases; bases with no gene match: 5. The CDR3 consists of 15 residues. Germline CDR1 and CDR2: SEHNR and FQNEAQ (reference sequence). The CDR3 loop is CASSLGLAGVYEQFF. The CDR3 coding sequence is TGTGCCAGCAGCCTGGGACTAGCGGGAGTATATGAGCAGTTCTTC.

This clone has just one count. The chain employs TRBV5-1 and TRBJ2-7, with 8 positions matching TRBD2. This CDR3 has 16 residues. Germline V gives CDR1 SGHRS, CDR2 YFSETQ. V trimming: 3 bases; J trimming: 3 bases; junction bases outside the gene matches: 11. CDR3: CASSSGGAPPIYEQYF. CDR3 nucleotides: TGCGCCAGCAGCTCGGGAGGGGCTCCCCCCATCTACGAGCAGTACTTC.

The chain recombines TRBV4-2 with TRBJ2-7, with a tentative D call TRBD2 (6 bases). Germline CDR1 is LGHNA and CDR2 is YNFKEQ. The V gene lost 4 bases and the J gene lost 7 bases, with 17 bases spanning the gap. The CDR3 totals 14 residues. Here the CDR3 reads CASSLSGLREEQYF. In DNA form, the CDR3 reads TGTGCCAGCAGCCTTTCGGGATTGCGGGAAGAGCAGTACTTC.